The 27 T cell receptor beta chains presented below share a single source sample, sequenced in a study of yellow fever vaccine responses in identical twins. One entry per CDR3 protein, called by TCRdb with MiXCR from the RT-PCR reads. The sample has 15,000 or so distinct CDR3 sequences, roughly 80% seen once. The material sequenced was T cells from blood (PBMCs), unsorted or a sorted subset (not recorded which), taken before or after yellow fever vaccination (not recorded which). The receptors come from a young woman who received the yellow fever vaccine.

This chain links TRBV20-1 with TRBJ2-7, with D perhaps being TRBD1 or TRBD2 (5 bases each). The CDR3 consists of 16 residues. CDR1 DFQATT and CDR2 SNEGSKA come from the germline V gene (reference sequence). V was shortened by 0 bases and J by 2 bases, with 17 bases between the two germline ends. CDR3 loop: CSARDRGESTPYEQYF. CDR3 bases: TGCAGTGCTAGAGATAGAGGGGAGAGCACACCCTACGAGCAGTACTTC.

The chain couples TRBV9 to TRBJ2-7, with 8 bases lining up with TRBD1. After removal of 4 bases from V and 6 bases from J, the junction contained 6 bases not matched to a gene. The CDR3 extends over 13 amino acids. CDR1 is SGDLS and CDR2 is YYNGEE in the germline V gene. CDR3 residues: CASSPGQGSEQYF. CDR3 bases: TGTGCCAGCAGCCCTGGACAGGGATCCGAGCAGTACTTC. Looking up the rest from reference TRBV9 and TRBJ2-7 gives the full variable domain: DSGVTQTPKHLITATGQRVTLRCSPRSGDLSVYWYQQSLDQGLQFLIQYYNGEERAKGNILERFSAQQFPDLHSELNLSSLELGDSALYFCASSPGQGSEQYFGPGTRLTVT.

The chain combines TRBV29-1 with TRBJ2-7; D remains unclear. Trimming stripped 3 bases from V and 6 bases from J, with 15 bases between. This CDR3 is built from 13 residues. Germline values: CDR1 SQVTM, CDR2 ANQGSEA. The DNA for the CDR3 is TGCAGCGTTGATGGGGTGGGTTTAGGCGAGCAGTACTTC. Translation: CSVDGVGLGEQYF.

In this sample, this clonotype turned up a few times. This sequence joins TRBV11-1 and TRBJ2-7; TRBD1 matches 7 bases. The CDR3 covers 12 residues. V gave up 5 bases and J gave up 5 bases; unmatched junction bases: 3. In germline, CDR1 is SGHAT, CDR2 FQDESV (reference sequence). The CDR3 DNA reads as TGTGCCAGCAGCACAGGGGTAAACGAGCAGTACTTC. Amino acids: CASSTGVNEQYF.

J is TRBJ2-5 and V is TRBV18; 10 nucleotides line up with TRBD1. Germline CDR1 is KGHSH and CDR2 is LQKENI. The CDR3 sequence is 15 residues long. The junction had 5 bases not matched to a gene; V was cut back by 2 bases and J by 5 bases. CDR3 amino acids: CASSPGTGVEETQYF. The CDR3 DNA reads as TGTGCCAGCTCACCAGGGACAGGGGTCGAGGAGACCCAGTACTTC.

J is TRBJ1-1 and V is TRBV29-1; tentative D call: TRBD1 (6 bases). V shed 3 bases and J shed 0 bases, with 11 bases lying between them. CDR3 length: 14 amino acids. Germline CDR1 SQVTM, CDR2 ANQGSEA. The CDR3 DNA follows: TGCAGCGTTGATCCCCCAGGGGTGAACACTGAAGCTTTCTTT. Translating gives CSVDPPGVNTEAFF.

The chain uses TRBV5-1 and TRBJ2-5; weak D call: TRBD2 (7 bases). The germline CDR1 and CDR2 sequences are SGHRS and YFSETQ. V dropped 3 bases and J dropped 4 bases, with 13 bases sitting between them. The CDR3 has 14 amino acids. CDR3 bases: TGCGCCAGCAGCTCGGGGGGCGGCGGAGAGACCCAGTACTTC. It specifies CASSSGGGGETQYF.

CDR3 DNA sequence: TGTGCCAGCAGTGCACGACCGAACACCGGGGAGCTGTTTTTT. Encoded protein: CASSARPNTGELFF. The chain carries TRBV2 and TRBJ2-2, with D unclear. In germline, CDR1 is SNHLY, CDR2 FYNNEI. The CDR3 loop spans 14 amino acids. The ends were cut back, 4 bases at V and 0 bases at J, with 6 bases in the middle.

This rearrangement joins TRBV11-2 to TRBJ1-1, with D unresolved. V was pared by 1 base and J by 3 bases, with 21 bases between. The CDR3 is made up of 18 amino acids. Germline V gene lookup returns CDR1 SGHAT and CDR2 FQNNGV. The CDR3 nucleotides read TGTGCCAGCAGCTTAGGGGTATTGTTTCGGGGATTCGACACTGAAGCTTTCTTT. As protein: CASSLGVLFRGFDTEAFF.

This clonotype was counted only a few times. The rearrangement uses TRBV11-1 and TRBJ2-7, with D possibly matching TRBD1 (6 bases). V was clipped by 2 bases and J by 4 bases, with 12 bases between them. Germline V gene sequence: CDR1 SGHAT, CDR2 FQDESV (reference sequence). This CDR3 is 14 amino acids long. The CDR3 DNA is TGTGCCAGCAGCTTATTGGCAGGACAGTACGAGCAGTACTTC. This gives the protein CASSLLAGQYEQYF.

The chain carries TRBV28 and TRBJ2-3; 10 bases map to TRBD2. The CDR3 consists of 17 residues. Germline V gene lookup returns CDR1 MDHEN and CDR2 SYDVKM. V trimming: 4 bases; J trimming: 6 bases; junction bases outside the gene matches: 13. CDR3 coding DNA: TGTGCCAGCAGTTCGGATTTCGGACTAGCGGACCCTGATACGCAGTATTTT. This encodes CASSSDFGLADPDTQYF.

The chain combines TRBV11-1 with TRBJ2-7, with D perhaps matching TRBD1 (6 bases). Trimming removed 0 bases from V and 6 bases from J, with 6 bases in between. The CDR3 totals 12 residues. Germline V gene lookup returns CDR1 SGHAT and CDR2 FQDESV (reference sequence). The CDR3 DNA follows: TGTGCCAGCAGCTTAGCGGACAGCGAGCAGTACTTC. Protein product: CASSLADSEQYF.

The rearrangement uses TRBV5-1 and TRBJ2-1, with TRBD2 as a possible D gene (5 bases). Looked up from germline, CDR1 is SGHRS and CDR2 is YFSETQ. The V and J ends lost 2 bases and 2 bases respectively, with 14 bases between them. The CDR3 has 16 residues. CDR3 coding DNA: TGCGCCAGCAGCTTCGGGGAGACAAGCCCCTACAATGAGCAGTTCTTC. It yields the protein CASSFGETSPYNEQFF.

In this sample, this clonotype turned up once. V gene TRBV6-2 or TRBV6-3 combines with J gene TRBJ1-5, with D maybe TRBD1 (6 bases). V lost 5 bases and J 6 bases, leaving 14 bases between the germline ends. The CDR3 is made up of 14 amino acids. Germline V gene lookup returns CDR1 MNHEY and CDR2 SVGEGT. The CDR3 DNA reads TGTGCCAGCAGTACGGGGGGCTGGGGTCAGCCCCAGCATTTT. It specifies CASSTGGWGQPQHF.

This clonotype is categorized as medium-sized (0.01 to 0.1%). The V and J genes are TRBV15 and TRBJ2-7; D is possibly TRBD1 (6 bases). Trimming took 5 bases from V and 2 from J, leaving 19 bases between them. This CDR3 has 16 amino acids. CDR1 LNHNV and CDR2 YYDKDF come from the germline V gene (reference sequence). The CDR3 DNA reads TGTGCCACCAGCTCCAGTGGGACACCCGGAGCCTACGAGCAGTACTTC. Protein product: CATSSSGTPGAYEQYF.

The CDR3 region has the DNA TGTGCCAGCTCACCAAGGGCAGGGAGGAACAATGAGCAGTTCTTC. It specifies CASSPRAGRNNEQFF. The chain uses TRBV18 and TRBJ2-1; a weak D match, TRBD2 (6 bases). Germline CDR1 reads KGHSH; CDR2 reads LQKENI. Trimming left V 2 bases short and J 5 bases short, with 13 bases between. The CDR3 is made up of 15 amino acids.

The chain has TRBV5-1 and TRBJ2-1; possible D gene TRBD2, 7 bases. The CDR3 has 15 amino acids. Trimming took off 1 base at V and 2 bases at J, with 10 bases between the two ends. CDR1 and CDR2 (germline): SGHRS, YFSETQ. CDR3 nucleotides: TGCGCCAGCAGCTTGAGGCGGGGGCCCTACAATGAGCAGTTCTTC. Translated, it gives CASSLRRGPYNEQFF.

The DNA for the CDR3 is TGTGCCAGCAGCTTGGTCTTCGGGGAGACCCAGTACTTC. Translating it yields CASSLVFGETQYF. The genes are TRBV5-4 and TRBJ2-5; D remains unclear. The length of the CDR3 is 13 residues. Germline CDR1 is SGHNT and CDR2 is YYREEE (reference sequence). The ends were cut back, 0 bases at V and 5 bases at J, with 8 bases in the middle.

This clonotype showed up just a few times. This rearrangement joins TRBV10-3 to TRBJ2-5; D call uncertain. The CDR3 contains 13 residues. CDR1 and CDR2 from the germline V gene are ENHRY and SYGVKD. Trimming left V 0 bases short and J 4 bases short, with 6 bases between. CDR3 region: CAISESGPETQYF. The CDR3 DNA follows: TGTGCCATCAGTGAGTCGGGCCCAGAGACCCAGTACTTC.

The chain is built from TRBV9 and TRBJ2-1; tentative D call: TRBD2 (6 bases). With 4 bases removed from V and 10 bases from J, the gap between germline ends came to 15 bases. Germline lookup yields CDR1 SGDLS and CDR2 YYNGEE. This CDR3 has 13 amino acids. In DNA form, the CDR3 reads TGTGCCAGCAGCAAATACGGGCTAGCGGAGCAGTTCTTC. Protein sequence: CASSKYGLAEQFF.

V is TRBV10-3 and J is TRBJ2-7; TRBD1 might be the D (5 bases). Trimming removed 2 bases at V and 9 bases at J, with 8 bases between. Germline CDR1 and CDR2: ENHRY and SYGVKD. The CDR3 is 11 amino acids. CDR3 residues: CAISEGASQYF. In nucleotides, the CDR3 is TGTGCCATCAGTGAGGGGGCATCGCAGTACTTC.

This clonotype has just one count. The gene calls are TRBV28 and TRBJ1-2, with TRBD1 matching over 8 bases. The CDR3 extends over 13 amino acids. Germline CDR1 MDHEN, CDR2 SYDVKM. V trimming: 3 bases; J trimming: 7 bases; junction bases outside the gene matches: 4. For the CDR3, the DNA is TGTGCCAGCAGTTTTGCAGGGGGCTCTGGCTACACCTTC. It specifies CASSFAGGSGYTF.

This clonotype was detected only a few times. This chain links TRBV11-3 with TRBJ2-3, with 10 bases that match TRBD2. Germline V gene sequence: CDR1 SGHNT, CDR2 YENEEA. Losses at the gene ends were 1 base for V and 6 bases for J; bases not matched to a gene: 4. The CDR3 has 15 residues. The CDR3 DNA reads as TGTGCCAGCAGCTTAGGATCTAGCGGGGGTGATACGCAGTATTTT. Encoded protein: CASSLGSSGGDTQYF.

The V and J genes are TRBV19 and TRBJ2-2; D perhaps matches TRBD1 (6 bases). There are 15 residues in the CDR3. The V and J ends lost 11 bases and 4 bases respectively, with 20 bases between them. The germline CDR1 and CDR2 sequences are LNHDA and SQIVND (reference sequence). CDR3 sequence (DNA): TGTGCCTCTCAGAATTGGGGGCGTGCCACCGGGGAGCTGTTTTTT. Translating gives CASQNWGRATGELFF.

The CDR3 spells CASSLVITDTQYF. The CDR3 DNA reads as TGTGCCAGCAGCTTGGTTATCACAGATACGCAGTATTTT. This chain connects TRBV5-4 to TRBJ2-3; D unresolved. Trimming stripped 0 bases from V and 2 bases from J, with 4 bases between. Germline assignment: CDR1 SGHNT and CDR2 YYREEE (reference sequence). This CDR3 has 13 amino acids.

The rearrangement uses TRBV20-1 and TRBJ2-5; D is unresolved. Trimming removed 8 bases from V and 3 bases from J, with 10 bases in between. CDR3 size: 11 residues. The germline V gene encodes CDR1 DFQATT and CDR2 SNEGSKA (reference sequence). The CDR3 reads CSTEAEETQYF. In DNA, the CDR3 is TGCAGTACTGAGGCAGAAGAGACCCAGTACTTC.

The rearrangement joins TRBV20-1 to TRBJ2-7; TRBD1 matches at 9 bases. Germline assignment: CDR1 DFQATT and CDR2 SNEGSKA (reference sequence). Trimming took 5 bases from V and 4 from J; bases not matched to a gene: 6. This CDR3 has 13 residues. CDR3 sequence (DNA): TGCAGTGCTCAAACAGGGGGCGCGTACGAGCAGTACTTC. Translation gives CSAQTGGAYEQYF.